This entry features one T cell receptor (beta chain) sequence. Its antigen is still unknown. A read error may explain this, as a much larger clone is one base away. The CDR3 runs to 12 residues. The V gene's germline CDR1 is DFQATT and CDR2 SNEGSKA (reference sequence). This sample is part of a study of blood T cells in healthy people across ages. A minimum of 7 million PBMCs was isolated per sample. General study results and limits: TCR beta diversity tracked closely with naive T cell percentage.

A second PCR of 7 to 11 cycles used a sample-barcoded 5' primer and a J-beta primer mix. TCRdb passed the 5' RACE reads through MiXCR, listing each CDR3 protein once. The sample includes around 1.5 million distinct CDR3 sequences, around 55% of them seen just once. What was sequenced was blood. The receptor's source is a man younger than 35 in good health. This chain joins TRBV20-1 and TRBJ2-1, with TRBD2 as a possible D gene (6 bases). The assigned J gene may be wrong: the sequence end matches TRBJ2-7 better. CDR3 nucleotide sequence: TGCAGTGCTGGAGGGTCCTACAATGAGCAGTACTTC. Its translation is CSAGGSYNEQYF.